This T cell receptor (beta chain) was profiled in a study of cytotoxic CD8 clonotypes in ibrutinib-treated CLL. At the level of the study: Among responders, 24 were partial and 2 complete; after median roughly 72 months, about 15 stayed remitted and 12 progressed. Investigators collected response samples after a median about twelve months of treatment, range 6 to 36.

Cryopreserved PBMCs were the source of around 2 micrograms of genomic DNA, which went to TCR beta libraries. As concerns this clone: No antigen is known for it.

From germline, CDR1 is LGHNT and CDR2 FRNRAP. V dropped 3 bases and J dropped 0 bases, with 15 bases sitting between them. CDR3 length equals 17 residues. Overall study findings and caveats: Public clonotypes proved infrequent, and on treatment they shrank or remained steady.

Here immunoSEQ multiplex PCR was the method, and the copy in TCRdb shows in-frame clones only, minus some. There are 150,000 or so clones in the sample; 70% to 85% occur only once, and roughly a quarter lies in the top ten. The sequence was obtained from a human donor with chronic lymphocytic leukemia. The material was PBMCs, obtained after 12 months of ibrutinib treatment. This chain uses TRBV12-5 with TRBJ2-1; D not resolved. The CDR3 here is CASGFVTSGRSYNEQFF. For the CDR3, the DNA is TGTGCTAGTGGTTTTGTAACCTCGGGCCGCTCCTACAATGAGCAGTTCTTC.